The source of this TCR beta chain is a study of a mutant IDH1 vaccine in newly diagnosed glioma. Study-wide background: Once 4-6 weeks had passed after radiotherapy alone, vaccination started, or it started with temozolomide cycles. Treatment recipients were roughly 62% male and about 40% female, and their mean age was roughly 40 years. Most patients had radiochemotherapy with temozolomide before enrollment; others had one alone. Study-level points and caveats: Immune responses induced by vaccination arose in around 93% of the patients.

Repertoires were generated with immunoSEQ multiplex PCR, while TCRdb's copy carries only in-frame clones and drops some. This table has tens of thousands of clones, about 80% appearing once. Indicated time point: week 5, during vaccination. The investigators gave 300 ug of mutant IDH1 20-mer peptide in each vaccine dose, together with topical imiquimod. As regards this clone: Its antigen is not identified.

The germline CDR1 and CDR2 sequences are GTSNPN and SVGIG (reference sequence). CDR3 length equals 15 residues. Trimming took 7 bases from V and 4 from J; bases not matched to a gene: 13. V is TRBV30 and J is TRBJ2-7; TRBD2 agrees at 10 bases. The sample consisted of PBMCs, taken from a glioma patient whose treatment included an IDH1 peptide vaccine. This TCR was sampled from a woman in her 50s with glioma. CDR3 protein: CALSSGGLRGYEQYF. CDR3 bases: TGTGCCTTATCTAGCGGGGGACTCAGAGGGTACGAGCAGTACTTC.